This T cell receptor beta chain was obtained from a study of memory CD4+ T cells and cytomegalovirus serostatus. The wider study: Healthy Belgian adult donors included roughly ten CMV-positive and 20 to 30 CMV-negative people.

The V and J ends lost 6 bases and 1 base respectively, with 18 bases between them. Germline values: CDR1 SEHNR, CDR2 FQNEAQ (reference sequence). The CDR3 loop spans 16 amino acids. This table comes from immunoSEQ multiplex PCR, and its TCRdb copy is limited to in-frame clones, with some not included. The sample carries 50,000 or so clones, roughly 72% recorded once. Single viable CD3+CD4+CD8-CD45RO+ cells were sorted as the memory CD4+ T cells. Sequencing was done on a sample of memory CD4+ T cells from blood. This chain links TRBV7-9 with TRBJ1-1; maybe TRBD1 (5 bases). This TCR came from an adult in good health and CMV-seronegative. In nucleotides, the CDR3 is TGTGCCAGCAGTACGGGGCCAGGCGGGGGGAACACTGAAGCTTTCTTT. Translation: CASSTGPGGGNTEAFF.